These 9 T cell receptor beta chains were sequenced from one sample in a study of PD-1 blockade in mismatch repair-deficient tumors. Generated by immunoSEQ multiplex PCR, the TCRdb table keeps only in-frame clones and is missing some. Altogether about 68,000 clones are present, roughly 80% being singletons, with the ten largest covering about 5%. Sample: peripheral blood, taken 2 weeks after starting pembrolizumab. The receptors shown here come from an adult with mismatch repair-deficient cancer.

This clone was counted once. The V gene is TRBV30, the J gene TRBJ2-5; tentatively, D is TRBD2 (7 bases). The CDR3 runs 15 residues. V lost 0 bases to trimming and J lost 5 bases, with 16 bases between them. In germline, CDR1 is GTSNPN, CDR2 SVGIG (reference sequence). The CDR3 DNA is TGTGCCTGGAGTGTAGGGGCGGGGGCCCGGGAGACCCAGTACTTC. It is translated as CAWSVGAGARETQYF.

This clone was seen a single time. The chain has TRBV11-2 and TRBJ1-1; TRBD1 might be the D (5 bases). Germline V gene lookup returns CDR1 SGHAT and CDR2 FQNNGV. The germline V and J ends were trimmed by 2 bases and 11 bases, with 27 bases remaining between them. The CDR3 spans 17 residues. The DNA of the CDR3 is TGTGCCAGCAGCTTACTACTTAATCCGGGGCCGAGGGAGGAGGCTTTCTTT. Translating it yields CASSLLLNPGPREEAFF.

The V call is TRBV28, the J call TRBJ2-5, with D maybe TRBD1 (6 bases). Trimming left V 6 bases short and J 1 base short, with 12 bases between. Germline V CDR1 and CDR2: MDHEN, SYDVKM. The CDR3 runs to 14 residues. CDR3 amino acids: CASSQGGSQETQYF. In nucleotides, the CDR3 is TGTGCCAGCAGCCAAGGGGGATCCCAAGAGACCCAGTACTTC.

This chain joins TRBV29-1 and TRBJ2-3, with 7 bases fitting TRBD1. Germline lookup yields CDR1 SQVTM and CDR2 ANQGSEA. The trim removed 1 base at V and 3 bases at J, leaving 1 base unmatched. This CDR3 is 13 amino acids long. CDR3 DNA sequence: TGCAGCGTTGAAGCGGGACAGACAGATACGCAGTATTTT. Translated, it gives CSVEAGQTDTQYF.

The chain joins TRBV30 to TRBJ2-7; 11 bases are shared with TRBD2. The ends lost 5 bases at V and 2 bases at J; junction bases unmatched: 5. The germline CDR1 and CDR2 sequences are GTSNPN and SVGIG (reference sequence). This CDR3 has 14 residues. CDR3 loop: CAWGTSGRPYEQYF. The CDR3 DNA follows: TGTGCCTGGGGGACTAGCGGAAGGCCCTACGAGCAGTACTTC.

This chain links TRBV4-2 with TRBJ2-4; D is possibly TRBD1 (5 bases). CDR3 size: 18 residues. Looked up from germline, CDR1 is LGHNA and CDR2 is YNFKEQ. Trimming stripped 0 bases from V and 0 bases from J, with 15 bases between. The CDR3 DNA is TGTGCCAGCAGCCAAGATCTTAGGCAGGGCCTAGCCAAAAACATTCAGTACTTC. Protein sequence: CASSQDLRQGLAKNIQYF.

The chain recombines TRBV5-4 with TRBJ2-1; no reliable D call. Germline V gene sequence: CDR1 SGHNT, CDR2 YYREEE (reference sequence). The V end lost 5 bases, the J end lost 2 bases, and 8 bases lay between the germline ends. This CDR3 spans 13 amino acids. CDR3 in DNA: TGTGCCAGCAGAGCCGGGCCCTACAATGAGCAGTTCTTC. This codes for CASRAGPYNEQFF.

A single count supports this clone. The chain combines TRBV19 with TRBJ2-1, with a weak D call TRBD1 (6 bases). Germline lookup yields CDR1 LNHDA and CDR2 SQIVND (reference sequence). V was trimmed by 8 bases and J by 7 bases, leaving 12 bases between them. The CDR3 is made up of 12 amino acids. CDR3 sequence (DNA): TGTGCCAGTGGGCAGGGGCGGAATGAGCAGTTCTTC. Protein: CASGQGRNEQFF.

The V and J genes are TRBV5-1 and TRBJ1-1, with no clear D. CDR3 size: 15 residues. V shed 0 bases and J shed 0 bases, with 9 bases lying between them. Germline assignment: CDR1 SGHRS and CDR2 YFSETQ. The DNA for the CDR3 is TGCGCCAGCAGCTTGGAAAACAGCATGAACACTGAAGCTTTCTTT. It codes for CASSLENSMNTEAFF.